This TCR beta chain was found in a study of identical twins. TCRdb re-called the 5' RACE reads with MiXCR, one entry per CDR3 protein. The sample records some 790,000 distinct CDR3 sequences, 15% to 20% being singletons. This CDR3 is built from 12 residues. V was cut by 6 bases and J by 0 bases, with 7 bases left in between. CDR1 and CDR2 (germline): SGHRS, YFSETQ. The data also belong to a second study, concerning T cells expressing NK-cell markers.

This chain uses TRBV5-1 with TRBJ2-7, with D unresolved. The sequence was obtained from a young woman in good health. The specimen was PBMCs. The CDR3 loop is CASKQSSYEQYF. Here the CDR3 DNA reads TGCGCCAGCAAACAGAGCTCCTACGAGCAGTACTTC.